This T cell receptor (beta chain) was identified during a study of cytomegalovirus exposure and HLA in healthy donors. Study at large: Unique TCRs numbering about 85 million, obtained from HLA-typed donors, made up an early data release. Study-wide points: Judged likely to be a sequencing artifact was a cluster of highly shared sequence variants.

The germline V gene has CDR1 SGHRS and CDR2 YFSETQ. V gave up 0 bases and J gave up 2 bases, with 11 bases separating them. The CDR3 sequence is 15 residues long. This clone came up once. As yet, its antigen is unknown. Both 60 Vbeta primers and 13 Jbeta primers went into the PCR. Clones were sequenced by immunoSEQ multiplex PCR, and TCRdb holds only the in-frame ones, with some missing. The table records over 150,000 clones, approximately 75% of them present only once. The specimen was PBMCs. The V call is TRBV5-1, the J call TRBJ2-5; D is undetermined. This sequence was found in a man aged 18 to 29 in good health and CMV-seronegative. The CDR3 DNA sequence: TGCGCCAGCAGCTTGGAAGGCAGGAAACAAGAGACCCAGTACTTC. The encoded protein is CASSLEGRKQETQYF.